The 7 T cell receptor beta chains listed next were all sequenced from one sample in a study of OX40 agonist ivuxolimab in advanced cancers. Sequenced by immunoSEQ multiplex PCR; TCRdb stores in-frame clones only, minus some. The sample holds roughly 15,000 clones; over 80% are singletons and the top ten take about 12%. Sample: CD4+ or CD8+ T cells sorted from blood, taken in a trial of the OX40 agonist ivuxolimab. The receptor source for this set is an adult with an advanced solid tumor such as melanoma, head and neck, liver or kidney cancer.

The J gene is TRBJ2-3, the V gene TRBV5-6; 9 bases agree with TRBD2. This CDR3 spans 18 amino acids. V lost 0 bases to trimming and J lost 4 bases; unmatched junction nucleotides: 12. The V gene's germline CDR1 is SGHDT and CDR2 YYEEEE. CDR3 bases: TGTGCCAGCAGCTTGGGTTCGTGGCGGGAGGGCCGGGCAGATACGCAGTATTTT. Protein product: CASSLGSWREGRADTQYF.

This clone has a single count. The CDR3 region has the DNA TGTGCCAGCAGCCCCACAGGCTCTGGAAACACCATATATTTT. The encoded protein is CASSPTGSGNTIYF. The V call is TRBV9, the J call TRBJ1-3; possible D gene TRBD1, 5 bases. Trimming took off 4 bases at V and 0 bases at J, with 8 bases between the two ends. Per germline, CDR1 SGDLS and CDR2 YYNGEE. This CDR3 is built from 14 residues.

This chain joins TRBV7-3 and TRBJ1-2; no clear D. The CDR3 runs to 14 residues. Germline assignment: CDR1 SGHTA and CDR2 FQGTGA. V dropped 0 bases and J dropped 5 bases, with 10 bases sitting between them. CDR3 DNA sequence: TGTGCCAGCAGCTTAACCGGTTCGGGTTATGGCTACACCTTC. The encoded protein is CASSLTGSGYGYTF.

V and J are TRBV28 and TRBJ2-7, with D perhaps matching TRBD2 (7 bases). Germline V CDR1 and CDR2: MDHEN, SYDVKM. Trimming pared 2 bases from V and 4 bases from J, leaving 12 bases between. The CDR3 loop spans 14 amino acids. The CDR3 DNA reads TGTGCCAGCAGTTTAAGAAGGGGGGGGTACGAGCAGTACTTC. This gives the protein CASSLRRGGYEQYF.

V gene TRBV4-3 combines with J gene TRBJ2-2, with 11 bases aligning to TRBD1. Germline V gives CDR1 LGHNA, CDR2 YSLEER. The V segment lost 4 bases and the J segment 6 bases; nucleotides outside the gene matches: 7. The CDR3 loop spans 16 amino acids. In DNA form, the CDR3 reads TGCGCCAGCAGCCTATCCCCGGGACAGGGGGCCGGGGAGCTGTTTTTT. It is translated as CASSLSPGQGAGELFF.

The chain combines TRBV5-6 with TRBJ2-1; D gene uncertain. Germline CDR1 reads SGHDT; CDR2 reads YYEEEE. This CDR3 is 15 amino acids long. Trimming took 0 bases from V and 7 from J, leaving 14 bases between them. The CDR3 protein is CASSLVQVLENEQFF. As DNA, the CDR3 is TGTGCCAGCAGCTTGGTGCAGGTGCTCGAGAATGAGCAGTTCTTC.

Judged by abundance, this clone is medium-sized. The chain recombines TRBV6-5 with TRBJ1-2; D uncertain. The CDR3 totals 14 residues. CDR1 and CDR2 (germline): MNHEY, SVGAGI. The V and J ends lost 2 bases and 6 bases respectively, with 13 bases between them. CDR3 in amino acids: CASSYLPASDGYTF. CDR3 in DNA: TGTGCCAGCAGTTACCTCCCAGCAAGTGATGGCTACACCTTC.